The present T cell receptor beta chain was sequenced within a study of T cell repertoires in cytomegalovirus infection. Background on the study: TCR beta signatures that were public indicated CMV infection and matching HLA type. Points from the study as a whole: CMV-specific HLA-C-restricted TCR beta clonotypes dominated the ex vivo response. Frequencies of public TCR beta families were cumulated, and this identified carriers of CMV plus the relevant HLA.

Each CDR3 protein gets one entry after TCRdb re-called the reads with MiXCR. The sample holds around 490,000 distinct CDR3 sequences, around 27% seen once. Regarding this clonotype: What it binds is unknown.

CDR1 is MNHNY, CDR2 SVGAGI, per germline (reference sequence). The CDR3 sequence is 13 residues long. Sample: PBMCs. This TCR was recovered from a human donor in good health (CMV status not recorded). Some clones in this sample may be carry-over from other donors' samples. V is TRBV6-6 and J is TRBJ2-1; 11 nucleotides match TRBD2. The end of the DNA aligns better with TRBJ2-7, so the J call may be wrong. The CDR3 is CASRTSGKDEQYF. The CDR3 nucleotides are TGTGCCAGCAGGACTAGCGGGAAGGATGAGCAGTACTTC.